A single sample is the source of the 28 T cell receptor beta chains below, sequenced in a study of identical twins. TCRdb reprocessed the 5' RACE reads with MiXCR, giving one entry per CDR3 protein. The sample records hundreds of thousands of distinct CDR3 sequences, less than 10% being singletons. A further study also used this sample, focusing on yellow fever vaccine responses in identical twins.

The sequencing input was PBMCs. The receptors were sampled from a woman younger than 35 in good health.

The chain couples TRBV29-1 to TRBJ2-5, with D tentatively TRBD1 (5 bases). Germline CDR1 and CDR2: SQVTM and ANQGSEA. This CDR3 is 13 amino acids long. Trimming removed 6 bases from V and 3 bases from J, with 14 bases in between. The CDR3 coding sequence is TGCAGCGTGGACCATTTAGGGGAAGAGACCCAGTACTTC. This codes for CSVDHLGEETQYF. The whole variable domain, filled in from reference TRBV29-1 and TRBJ2-5, reads SAVISQKPSRDICQRGTSLTIQCQVDSQVTMMFWYRQQPGQSLTLIATANQGSEATYESGFVIDKFPISRPNLTFSTLTVSNMSPEDSSIYLCSVDHLGEETQYFGPGTRLLVL.

The V and J genes are TRBV7-8 and TRBJ2-5; a weak D match, TRBD2 (5 bases). The ends were cut back, 5 bases at V and 5 bases at J, with 18 bases in the middle. CDR1 is SGHVS and CDR2 is FQNEAQ in the germline V gene. The CDR3 has 15 residues. CDR3 nucleotide sequence: TGTGCCAGCAGCCCCACCGACTATCCCACGGAGACCCAGTACTTC. This gives the protein CASSPTDYPTETQYF. The full variable domain, its missing parts supplied by reference TRBV7-8 and TRBJ2-5, is GAGVSQSPRYKVAKRGQDVALRCDPISGHVSLFWYQQALGQGPEFLTYFQNEAQLDKSGLPSDRFFAERPEGSVSTLKIQRTQQEDSAVYLCASSPTDYPTETQYFGPGTRLLVL.

The rearrangement links TRBV6-1 to TRBJ2-3; TRBD1 is a possible D gene (6 bases). Trimming stripped 8 bases from V and 6 bases from J, with 18 bases between. Germline V gene data show CDR1 as MNHNS and CDR2 as SASEGT. The CDR3 is 14 amino acids. The CDR3 DNA follows: TGTGCCAGCTTCACAGGGTATAGAGCCGATACGCAGTATTTT. This gives the protein CASFTGYRADTQYF.

In this sample, this clonotype turned up a few times. The CDR3 DNA reads as TGCAGTGCTAGAGATCTGAGGGGGGGCGGGGGAGATACGCAGTATTTT. It codes for CSARDLRGGGGDTQYF. The chain has TRBV20-1 and TRBJ2-3, with D perhaps TRBD2 (7 bases). CDR1 is DFQATT and CDR2 is SNEGSKA in the germline V gene (reference sequence). V was cut by 0 bases and J by 5 bases, with 18 bases left in between. This CDR3 is 16 amino acids long.

The chain employs TRBV7-3 and TRBJ2-1; D might be TRBD2 (7 bases). The CDR3 sequence is 16 residues long. Germline CDR1 and CDR2: SGHTA and FQGTGA. The germline V and J ends were trimmed by 5 bases and 2 bases, with 16 bases remaining between them. For the CDR3, the DNA is TGTGCCAGCAGCGCCCCAGGGGAGGGGCCCTACAATGAGCAGTTCTTC. Its translation: CASSAPGEGPYNEQFF.

This clonotype was seen only a few times. This rearrangement joins TRBV20-1 to TRBJ2-5; D is undetermined. Germline V gives CDR1 DFQATT, CDR2 SNEGSKA (reference sequence). With 6 bases removed from V and 5 bases from J, the gap between germline ends came to 16 bases. CDR3 length equals 13 residues. CDR3 protein: CSARTWALETQYF. CDR3 sequence (DNA): TGCAGTGCCAGGACCTGGGCCCTCGAGACCCAGTACTTC.

This clonotype showed up many times. This sequence joins TRBV20-1 and TRBJ1-4; D is unclear. V was shortened by 6 bases and J by 10 bases, with 12 bases between the two germline ends. This CDR3 is 11 amino acids long. In germline, CDR1 is DFQATT, CDR2 SNEGSKA (reference sequence). The CDR3 nucleotides are TGCAGTGCCCTCAACTATGGAAAACTGTTTTTT. Encoded protein: CSALNYGKLFF.

This clonotype was observed a handful of times. V and J are TRBV15 and TRBJ2-7; 10 nucleotides align to TRBD2. CDR1 is LNHNV and CDR2 is YYDKDF in the germline V gene (reference sequence). There are 16 residues in the CDR3. Trimming cost V 4 bases and J 3 bases; bases outside gene matches: 9. CDR3 in amino acids: CATSTRGLAENYEQYF. The CDR3 DNA reads as TGTGCCACCAGCACCCGCGGACTAGCGGAAAACTACGAGCAGTACTTC.

The chain employs TRBV24-1 and TRBJ2-1, with D perhaps TRBD1 (6 bases). Germline V CDR1 and CDR2: KGHDR, SFDVKD. V dropped 4 bases and J dropped 7 bases, with 22 bases sitting between them. There are 17 residues in the CDR3. CDR3 nucleotide sequence: TGTGCCACCAGTGACCCGGGGACCCCGGTTAGGGGGAATGAGCAGTTCTTC. Translating it yields CATSDPGTPVRGNEQFF.

This clonotype was seen a handful of times. J is TRBJ2-7 and V is TRBV28, with D perhaps given as TRBD1 or TRBD2 (6 bases each). The CDR3 is made up of 16 amino acids. CDR1 MDHEN and CDR2 SYDVKM come from the germline V gene. V lost 5 bases to trimming and J lost 0 bases, with 17 bases between them. For the CDR3, the DNA is TGTGCCAGCAGTGTTCGGGGGCAGGGGAACTCCTACGAGCAGTACTTC. Translating it yields CASSVRGQGNSYEQYF. The entire variable domain, with the rest obtained from reference TRBV28 and TRBJ2-7, is as follows: DVKVTQSSRYLVKRTGEKVFLECVQDMDHENMFWYRQDPGLGLRLIYFSYDVKMKEKGDIPEGYSVSREKKERFSLILESASTNQTSMYLCASSVRGQGNSYEQYFGPGTRLTVT.

The chain combines TRBV20-1 with TRBJ2-3; D is tentatively TRBD1 or TRBD2 (5 bases each). The CDR3 is 15 amino acids. Trimming took off 3 bases at V and 1 base at J, with 14 bases between the two ends. Germline CDR1 reads DFQATT; CDR2 reads SNEGSKA (reference sequence). This CDR3 reads CSASQSGSGTDTQYF. CDR3 nucleotide sequence: TGCAGTGCTAGCCAGTCAGGGAGTGGCACAGATACGCAGTATTTT.

The V call is TRBV3-1, the J call TRBJ2-7; D tentatively fits TRBD1 or TRBD2 (6 bases each). Trimming pared 0 bases from V and 1 base from J, leaving 10 bases between. Looked up from germline, CDR1 is LGHDT and CDR2 is YNNKEL (reference sequence). The CDR3 spans 15 residues. The CDR3 DNA is TGTGCCAGCAGCCAAGATTGGGGGGCATCCTACGAGCAGTACTTC. It codes for CASSQDWGASYEQYF.

This clonotype was counted a few times. V gene TRBV6-1 combines with J gene TRBJ2-7; 11 bases fit TRBD1. This CDR3 is 15 amino acids long. Losses at the gene ends were 10 bases for V and 3 bases for J; bases not matched to a gene: 11. CDR1 is MNHNS, CDR2 SASEGT, per germline. The CDR3 bases are TGTGCCATCCAGGAAAGGACAGGGGGCGGCTACGAGCAGTACTTC. It specifies CAIQERTGGGYEQYF.

This clonotype has a count of ten or more. The chain recombines TRBV12-3 or TRBV12-4 with TRBJ1-2; no clear D. The germline V and J ends were trimmed by 5 bases and 8 bases, with 9 bases remaining between them. The CDR3 consists of 11 residues. The chain's CDR3 is CASSRVGGYTF. The CDR3 bases are TGTGCCAGCAGTCGTGTCGGGGGCTACACCTTC.

In its sample, this clonotype was seen a few times. The chain links TRBV12-3 or TRBV12-4 to TRBJ1-5, with TRBD1 as a possible D gene (5 bases). The CDR3 is 12 residues long. Deletions cut 4 bases from V and 9 bases from J, with 10 bases between. The CDR3 region is CASSYLGVPQHF. In DNA, the CDR3 is TGTGCCAGCAGTTATCTGGGGGTGCCCCAGCATTTT.

The sample holds a few counts of this clonotype. The chain couples TRBV6-1 to TRBJ2-7, with D hard to call. CDR1 is MNHNS and CDR2 is SASEGT in the germline V gene. This CDR3 has 14 residues. V was pared by 2 bases and J by 2 bases, with 10 bases between. The CDR3 here is CASSELQSPYEQYF. In DNA form, the CDR3 reads TGTGCCAGCAGTGAATTGCAGAGTCCCTACGAGCAGTACTTC.

This clonotype occurred a few times. The chain employs TRBV12-3 or TRBV12-4 and TRBJ2-7; 11 nucleotides match TRBD2. The CDR3 runs 17 residues. V gave up 1 base and J gave up 0 bases; unmatched junction bases: 5. CDR3 bases: TGTGCCAGCAGTTTAGGGCCTAGCGGGAGGAGCTCCTACGAGCAGTACTTC. Protein: CASSLGPSGRSSYEQYF.

This clonotype turned up a few times. CDR3 amino acids: CATSRPGTGDTNEKLFF. The CDR3 DNA follows: TGTGCCACCAGCCGTCCCGGGACAGGGGATACTAATGAAAAACTGTTTTTT. The genes are TRBV15 and TRBJ1-4; TRBD1 matches 10 bases. Trimming at V came to 5 bases and at J to 2 bases, leaving 8 bases not matched to a gene. The CDR3 is 17 residues long. Germline-derived CDR1 and CDR2 are LNHNV and YYDKDF (reference sequence).

This CDR3 reads CSVETGTAYEQYF. CDR3 sequence (DNA): TGCAGCGTTGAGACCGGGACAGCCTACGAGCAGTACTTC. This rearrangement joins TRBV29-1 to TRBJ2-7; 7 positions match TRBD1. The V and J ends lost 3 bases and 2 bases, in that order; junction bases with no gene match: 4. The V gene's germline CDR1 is SQVTM and CDR2 ANQGSEA. The CDR3 has 13 residues.

The V and J genes are TRBV18 and TRBJ2-2; D not certain. This CDR3 has 14 residues. CDR1 is KGHSH and CDR2 is LQKENI in the germline V gene. V lost 5 bases, J lost 5 bases, and 12 bases lay in between. The CDR3 reads CASSAADKTGELFF. The CDR3 region has the DNA TGTGCCAGCTCAGCAGCTGACAAGACCGGGGAGCTGTTTTTT. Variable domain in full (rest from reference TRBV18 and TRBJ2-2): NAGVMQNPRHLVRRRGQEARLRCSPMKGHSHVYWYRQLPEEGLKFMVYLQKENIIDESGMPKERFSAEFPKEGPSILRIQQVVRGDSAAYFCASSAADKTGELFFGEGSRLTVL.

The chain couples TRBV20-1 to TRBJ1-1; D gene uncertain. CDR1 is DFQATT and CDR2 is SNEGSKA in the germline V gene (reference sequence). The CDR3 loop spans 13 amino acids. V was cut by 8 bases and J by 2 bases, with 15 bases left in between. For the CDR3, the DNA is TGCAGTCTTTGGACCGCGCTCAACACTGAAGCTTTCTTT. Translating gives CSLWTALNTEAFF.

This clonotype showed up just a few times. V and J are TRBV4-3 and TRBJ2-6; D call uncertain. This CDR3 is built from 15 residues. Germline V gene data show CDR1 as LGHNA and CDR2 as YSLEER. The V and J ends lost 4 bases and 0 bases respectively, with 7 bases between them. CDR3 nucleotide sequence: TGCGCCAGCAGCCGTGGGGTCTCTGGGGCCAACGTCCTGACTTTC. It yields the protein CASSRGVSGANVLTF.

This clonotype occurred many times. The J gene is TRBJ2-1, the V gene TRBV11-1, with 10 bases aligning to TRBD2. V gave up 2 bases and J gave up 9 bases; unmatched junction bases: 10. The germline V gene encodes CDR1 SGHAT and CDR2 FQDESV (reference sequence). The CDR3 length is 16 residues. The CDR3 region is CASSLPSLAGVLEQFF. Here the CDR3 DNA reads TGTGCCAGCAGCTTACCGAGTCTAGCGGGAGTCCTTGAGCAGTTCTTC.

This clonotype was observed a handful of times. The chain links TRBV7-9 to TRBJ2-7; possible D gene TRBD2, 6 bases. V lost 3 bases, J lost 3 bases, and 21 bases lay in between. Germline values: CDR1 SEHNR, CDR2 FQNEAQ (reference sequence). The CDR3 has 17 residues. The CDR3 DNA reads TGTGCCAGCAGCTTGCCCCCAAGTGGCGGGATCGGCTACGAGCAGTACTTC. Encoded protein: CASSLPPSGGIGYEQYF.

V and J are TRBV5-4 and TRBJ2-3; maybe TRBD2 (5 bases). The CDR3 extends over 18 amino acids. The V end was cut by 2 bases, the J end by 4 bases, with 23 bases between. Germline V gene sequence: CDR1 SGHNT, CDR2 YYREEE (reference sequence). The CDR3 nucleotides read TGTGCCAGCAGCTTTTGGCGGGCGGCCATCCCCTGGGCAGATACGCAGTATTTT. This gives the protein CASSFWRAAIPWADTQYF.

In its sample, this clonotype was seen many times. The V and J genes are TRBV7-9 and TRBJ2-5; 10 bases match TRBD1. This CDR3 spans 14 amino acids. Trimming removed 5 bases from V and 4 bases from J; junction bases left unmatched: 4. Germline loops: CDR1 SEHNR, CDR2 FQNEAQ (reference sequence). CDR3 sequence reads: CASSRDRGRETQYF. CDR3 DNA: TGTGCCAGCAGCCGGGACAGGGGACGAGAGACCCAGTACTTC.

This clonotype was observed at least ten times. V gene TRBV15 combines with J gene TRBJ2-2, with 7 nucleotides matching TRBD1. Germline V gene lookup returns CDR1 LNHNV and CDR2 YYDKDF (reference sequence). The CDR3 runs to 16 residues. The V and J ends lost 5 bases and 3 bases, in that order; junction bases with no gene match: 9. CDR3 sequence (DNA): TGTGCCACCAGCCCAAGCTGGGACAGAGACACCGGGGAGCTGTTTTTT. Translation: CATSPSWDRDTGELFF.

The gene calls are TRBV28 and TRBJ1-1; D gene unclear. Germline loops: CDR1 MDHEN, CDR2 SYDVKM. Trimming cost V 6 bases and J 8 bases, with 10 bases left between them. The CDR3 length is 11 residues. The chain's CDR3 is CASSPLKEAFF. CDR3 coding DNA: TGTGCCAGCAGCCCCCTTAAGGAAGCTTTCTTT.